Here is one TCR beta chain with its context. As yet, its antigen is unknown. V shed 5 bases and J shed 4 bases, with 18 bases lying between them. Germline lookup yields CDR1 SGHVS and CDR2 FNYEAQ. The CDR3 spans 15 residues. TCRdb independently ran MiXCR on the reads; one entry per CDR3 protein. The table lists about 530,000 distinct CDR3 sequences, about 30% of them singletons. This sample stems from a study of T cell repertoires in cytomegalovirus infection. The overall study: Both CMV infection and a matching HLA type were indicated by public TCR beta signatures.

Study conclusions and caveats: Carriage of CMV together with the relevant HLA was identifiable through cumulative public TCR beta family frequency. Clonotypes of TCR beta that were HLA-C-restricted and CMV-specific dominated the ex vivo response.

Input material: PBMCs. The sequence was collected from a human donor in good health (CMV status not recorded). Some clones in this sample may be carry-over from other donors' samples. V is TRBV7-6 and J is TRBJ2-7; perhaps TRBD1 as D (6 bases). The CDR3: CASSPTRDTSYEQYF. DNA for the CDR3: TGTGCCAGCAGCCCGACCCGGGACACCTCATACGAGCAGTACTTC.